This entry describes one T cell receptor (beta chain). Its antigen is not known. The trim removed 1 base at V and 4 bases at J, leaving 6 bases unmatched. Germline-derived CDR1 and CDR2 are SGHKS and YYEKEE (reference sequence). The CDR3 consists of 15 residues. The data belong to a study of T cell responses to AZD1222 COVID-19 vaccine. Turning to the study itself: Researchers grouped second doses given at about 4 or about 12 weeks into one pool. Overall study findings and caveats: Donors in the cohort were predominantly white British and more often female, and clonal diversity was possibly underestimated. The study reported that nearly half of spike-specific TCRs target unmutated variant regions. The repertoires were collected only after the peak T cell response.

Produced via immunoSEQ multiplex PCR; TCRdb's table is partial and in-frame only. The table shows around 94,000 clones, with roughly 88% occurring only once. The origin of this receptor is an adult in good health. The V and J genes are TRBV5-5 and TRBJ1-1; TRBD1 matches 8 bases. Here the sequenced sample was peripheral blood, taken on day 0 of AZD1222 vaccination. CDR3 in amino acids: CASSLWAQGGTEAFF. DNA of the CDR3: TGTGCCAGCAGCTTGTGGGCACAGGGGGGCACTGAAGCTTTCTTT.